The entry below describes one T cell receptor beta chain. Profiling relied on immunoSEQ multiplex PCR, and the TCRdb table lists in-frame clones only, not all of them. The profile covers 90,000 to 130,000 clones, with 88% appearing a single time and around 3% taken by the ten largest. The CDR3 has 19 residues. The J segment lost 1 base and the V segment lost 6 bases, leaving 14 bases of the junction unmatched. CDR1 is SGHTA, CDR2 FQGNSA, per germline. This specimen belongs to a study of blood T cell repertoires in COVID-19. Material: peripheral blood. The V and J genes are TRBV7-2 and TRBJ2-2; 10 bases map to TRBD2. The receptor was isolated from a woman between 45 and 65 years old with acute or convalescent COVID-19. The CDR3 DNA reads as TGTGCCAGCAGTCCGGGGCCAGCGGGAGGGCCGGGGAACACCGGGGAGCTGTTTTTT. It is translated as CASSPGPAGGPGNTGELFF.